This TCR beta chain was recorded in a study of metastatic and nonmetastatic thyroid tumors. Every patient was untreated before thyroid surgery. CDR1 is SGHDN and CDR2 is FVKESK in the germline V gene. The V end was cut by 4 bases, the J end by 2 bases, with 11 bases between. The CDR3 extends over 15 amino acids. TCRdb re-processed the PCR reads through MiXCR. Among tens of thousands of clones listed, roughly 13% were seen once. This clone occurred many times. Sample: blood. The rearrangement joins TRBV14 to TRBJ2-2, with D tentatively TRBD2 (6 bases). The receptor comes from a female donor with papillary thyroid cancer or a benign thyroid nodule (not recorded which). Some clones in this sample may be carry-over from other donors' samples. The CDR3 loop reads CASSLFGGNTGELFF. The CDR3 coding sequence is TGTGCCAGCAGCCTATTCGGGGGAAACACCGGGGAGCTGTTTTTT.